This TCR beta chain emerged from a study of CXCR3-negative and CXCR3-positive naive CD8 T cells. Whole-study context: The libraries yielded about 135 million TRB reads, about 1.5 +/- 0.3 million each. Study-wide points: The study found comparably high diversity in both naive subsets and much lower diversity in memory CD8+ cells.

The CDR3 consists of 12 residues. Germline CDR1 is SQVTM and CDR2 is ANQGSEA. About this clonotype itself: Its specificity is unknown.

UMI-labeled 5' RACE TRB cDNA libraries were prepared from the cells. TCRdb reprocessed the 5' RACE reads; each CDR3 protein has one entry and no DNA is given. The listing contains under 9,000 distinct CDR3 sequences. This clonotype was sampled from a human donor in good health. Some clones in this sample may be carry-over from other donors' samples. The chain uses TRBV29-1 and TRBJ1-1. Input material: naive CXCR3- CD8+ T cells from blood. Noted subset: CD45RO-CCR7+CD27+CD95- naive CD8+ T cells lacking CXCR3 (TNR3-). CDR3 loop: CSVYWGTGEAFF.